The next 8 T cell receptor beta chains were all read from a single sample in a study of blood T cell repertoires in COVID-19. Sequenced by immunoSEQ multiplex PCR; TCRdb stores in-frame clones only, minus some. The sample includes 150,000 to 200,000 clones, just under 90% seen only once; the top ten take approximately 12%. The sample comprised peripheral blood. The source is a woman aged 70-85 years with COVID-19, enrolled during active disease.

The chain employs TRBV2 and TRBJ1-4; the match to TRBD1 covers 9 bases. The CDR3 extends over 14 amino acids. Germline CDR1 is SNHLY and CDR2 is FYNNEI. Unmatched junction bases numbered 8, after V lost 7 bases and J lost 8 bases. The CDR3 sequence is CASMPDRGGEKLFF. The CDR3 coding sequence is TGTGCCAGCATGCCGGACAGGGGCGGAGAAAAACTGTTTTTT. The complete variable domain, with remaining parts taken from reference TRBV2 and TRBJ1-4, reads EPEVTQTPSHQVTQMGQEVILRCVPISNHLYFYWYRQILGQKVEFLVSFYNNEISEKSEIFDDQFSVERPDGSNFTLKIRSTKLEDSAMYFCASMPDRGGEKLFFGSGTQLSVL.

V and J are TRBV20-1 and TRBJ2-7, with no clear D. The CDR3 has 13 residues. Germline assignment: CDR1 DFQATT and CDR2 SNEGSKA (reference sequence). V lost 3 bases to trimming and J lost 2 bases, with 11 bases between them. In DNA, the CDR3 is TGCAGTGCTAGTCCCGACTCACCCTACGAGCAGTACTTC. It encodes CSASPDSPYEQYF.

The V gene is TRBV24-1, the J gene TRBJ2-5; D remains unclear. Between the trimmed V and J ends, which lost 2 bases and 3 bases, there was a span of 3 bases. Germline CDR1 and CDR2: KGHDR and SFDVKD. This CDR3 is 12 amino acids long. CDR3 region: CATSDSKETQYF. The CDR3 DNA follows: TGTGCCACCAGTGATTCAAAAGAGACCCAGTACTTC.

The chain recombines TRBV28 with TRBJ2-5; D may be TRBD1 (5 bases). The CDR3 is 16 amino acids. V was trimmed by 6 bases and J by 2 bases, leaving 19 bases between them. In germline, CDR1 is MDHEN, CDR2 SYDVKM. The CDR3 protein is CASSPSHSQGQETQYF. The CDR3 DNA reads TGTGCCAGCAGCCCTTCACACTCGCAGGGTCAAGAGACCCAGTACTTC.

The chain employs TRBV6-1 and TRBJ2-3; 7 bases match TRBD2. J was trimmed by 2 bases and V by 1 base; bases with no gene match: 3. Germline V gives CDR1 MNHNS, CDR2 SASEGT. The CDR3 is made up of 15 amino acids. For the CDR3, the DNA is TGTGCCAGCAGTGAAGGTAGCGGGTACACAGATACGCAGTATTTT. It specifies CASSEGSGYTDTQYF.

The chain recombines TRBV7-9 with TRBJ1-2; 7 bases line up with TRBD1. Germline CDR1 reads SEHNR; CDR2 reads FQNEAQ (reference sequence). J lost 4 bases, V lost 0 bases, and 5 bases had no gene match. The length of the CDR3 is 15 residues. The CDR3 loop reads CASSLALRDSYGYTF. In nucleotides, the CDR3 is TGTGCCAGCAGCTTAGCCCTCAGGGACAGCTATGGCTACACCTTC.

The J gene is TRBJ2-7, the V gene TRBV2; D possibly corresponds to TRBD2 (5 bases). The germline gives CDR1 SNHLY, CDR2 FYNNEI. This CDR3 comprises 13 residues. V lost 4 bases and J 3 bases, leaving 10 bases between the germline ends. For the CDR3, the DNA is TGTGCCAGCAGTGGAGGGTGGGACTACGAGCAGTACTTC. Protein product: CASSGGWDYEQYF.

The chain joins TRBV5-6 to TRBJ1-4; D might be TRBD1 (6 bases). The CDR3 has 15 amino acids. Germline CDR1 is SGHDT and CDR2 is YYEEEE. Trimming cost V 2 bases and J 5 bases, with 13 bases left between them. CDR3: CASSFRGQGNEKLFF. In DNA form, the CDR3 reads TGTGCCAGCAGCTTTCGAGGGCAGGGGAATGAAAAACTGTTTTTT.